The next 27 T cell receptor beta chains were all read from a single sample in a study of vaccination effects on CD4 cells after COVID-19 (dated by TCRdb to between 2021 and 2023). In the ViraFEST assay, PBMC were stimulated with viral peptide pools, and TCR sequencing was then used to find antigen-specific CD4+ T cell clonotypes based on their expansion. After less than 13 days of culture, CD4+ T cells were isolated with the EasySep CD4+ T cell isolation kit. Healthy vaccine recipients had no prior SARS-CoV-2 infection, confirmed by negative nucleocapsid antibodies before and after vaccination. No antigen has been assigned to these receptors. Libraries were made using the immunoSEQ multiplex PCR assay. Held by TCRdb, this immuneACCESS table contains in-frame sequences only and omits some clones. Under half of the omission traces to an unresolved V gene where checked; the cause of the rest is unknown. The sample data list some 69,000 clones, and approximately 76% of these were observed just once. In total, the top ten clones hold 2.5% to 3% of the sample.

The sample here was CD4+ T cells from PBMCs cultured with HCoV-NL63 spike peptides, taken before COVID-19 vaccination. What this sample's cell subset or site label stands for: HCoV-NL63 spike overlapping peptide pool stimulation. All receptors derive from a human donor who received a COVID-19 vaccine.

The genes are TRBV10-1 and TRBJ2-5; D is possibly TRBD2 (6 bases). The CDR3 runs to 14 residues. The V end was cut by 0 bases, the J end by 4 bases, with 9 bases between. From germline, CDR1 is WNHNN and CDR2 SYGVQD (reference sequence). The CDR3 nucleotides read TGCGCCAGCAGTGAGTCGGGTAGCGGAGAGACCCAGTACTTC. Translating gives CASSESGSGETQYF.

This clone was counted a few times. V is TRBV7-2 and J is TRBJ1-1; a weak D match, TRBD1 (6 bases). Germline CDR1 is SGHTA and CDR2 is FQGNSA. V lost 1 base to trimming and J lost 4 bases, with 10 bases between them. The CDR3 has 14 amino acids. As DNA, the CDR3 is TGTGCCAGCAGCTTAGTAGGGGGGGTCACTGAAGCTTTCTTT. This codes for CASSLVGGVTEAFF.

The rearrangement links TRBV5-1 to TRBJ1-5; possibly TRBD1 for D (5 bases). The CDR3 has 14 amino acids. Germline V gene lookup returns CDR1 SGHRS and CDR2 YFSETQ. Trimming shortened V by 4 bases and J by 5 bases, and 13 bases separated the two germline ends. The CDR3 DNA is TGCGCCAGCAGCGAAGGGGAAGAATATCAGCCCCAGCATTTT. Residues: CASSEGEEYQPQHF.

The chain is built from TRBV9 and TRBJ1-1; D is undetermined. This CDR3 comprises 14 residues. V lost 0 bases and J lost 2, with 8 bases in between. CDR1 SGDLS and CDR2 YYNGEE come from the germline V gene. In DNA form, the CDR3 reads TGTGCCAGCAGCGTAGCTTCTACCAACACTGAAGCTTTCTTT. Amino acids: CASSVASTNTEAFF.

This clone was detected only a few times. This chain uses TRBV18 with TRBJ1-2; TRBD1 might be the D (5 bases). This CDR3 contains 14 residues. CDR1 is KGHSH and CDR2 is LQKENI in the germline V gene. V lost 3 bases to trimming and J lost 4 bases, with 12 bases between them. The CDR3 DNA sequence: TGTGCCAGCTCACCTGGCCAGGGATCCTATGGCTACACCTTC. Translating it yields CASSPGQGSYGYTF.

The chain carries TRBV28 and TRBJ2-2; 7 bases align to TRBD1. The J segment lost 4 bases and the V segment lost 4 bases, leaving 9 bases of the junction unmatched. This CDR3 region has 16 residues. Germline V CDR1 and CDR2: MDHEN, SYDVKM. The CDR3 region is CASSSTGKATTGELFF. CDR3 nucleotides: TGTGCCAGCAGTTCGACAGGGAAGGCGACCACCGGGGAGCTGTTTTTT.

The rearrangement links TRBV7-3 to TRBJ2-2; 10 bases fit TRBD2. This CDR3 has 16 amino acids. J lost 6 bases, V lost 5 bases, and 9 bases had no gene match. CDR1 and CDR2 from the germline V gene are SGHTA and FQGTGA. The CDR3 loop is CASSLQLAGNAGELFF. The CDR3, as DNA: TGTGCCAGCAGCCTGCAACTAGCGGGGAATGCCGGGGAGCTGTTTTTT.

The gene calls are TRBV5-4 and TRBJ2-5, with D tentatively TRBD1 (6 bases). The CDR3 loop spans 14 amino acids. The germline CDR1 and CDR2 sequences are SGHNT and YYREEE (reference sequence). Trimming stripped 4 bases from V and 2 bases from J, with 12 bases between. CDR3 in amino acids: CASSPGTTQETQYF. DNA of the CDR3: TGTGCCAGCAGCCCTGGGACAACTCAAGAGACCCAGTACTTC.

This chain joins TRBV3-1 (or the pseudogene TRBV3-2) and TRBJ2-5; 8 nucleotides line up with TRBD2. CDR1 and CDR2 (germline): LGHDT, YNNKEL (reference sequence). The length of the CDR3 is 13 residues. With 6 bases clipped from V and 5 bases from J, the junction kept 5 bases outside the gene matches. Written as DNA, the CDR3 is TGTGCCAGCAGGCAAAGCGGGGGTGAGACCCAGTACTTC. The encoded protein is CASRQSGGETQYF.

The gene calls are TRBV6-4 and TRBJ2-1; D is possibly TRBD2 (5 bases). CDR3 length: 12 amino acids. The V end lost 4 bases, the J end lost 13 bases, and 14 bases lay between the germline ends. Germline values: CDR1 MRHNA, CDR2 SNTAGT. Here the CDR3 reads CASSAGDQKQFF. In DNA, the CDR3 is TGTGCCAGCAGTGCCGGGGATCAAAAACAGTTCTTC.

This clone has only one observation. V and J are TRBV15 and TRBJ2-3; perhaps D is TRBD1 or TRBD2 (6 bases each). Germline values: CDR1 LNHNV, CDR2 YYDKDF (reference sequence). This CDR3 has 14 amino acids. Trimming left V 9 bases short and J 6 bases short, with 19 bases between. The CDR3 nucleotides are TGTGCCACTGGGGGAGCGGCCGGGGGCGATACGCAGTATTTT. This codes for CATGGAAGGDTQYF. The whole variable domain, remainder taken from reference TRBV15 and TRBJ2-3, is DAMVIQNPRYQVTQFGKPVTLSCSQTLNHNVMYWYQQKSSQAPKLLFHYYDKDFNNEADTPDNFQSRRPNTSFCFLDIRSPGLGDTAMYLCATGGAAGGDTQYFGPGTRLTVL.

The chain recombines TRBV9 with TRBJ2-1, with TRBD2 matching 7 bases. Germline V gene lookup returns CDR1 SGDLS and CDR2 YYNGEE. The length of the CDR3 is 15 residues. The ends lost 1 base at V and 0 bases at J; junction bases unmatched: 1. The CDR3 DNA follows: TGTGCCAGCAGCGTACGCGGGAGCTCCTACAATGAGCAGTTCTTC. Its protein product is CASSVRGSSYNEQFF.

The chain joins TRBV14 to TRBJ2-5; D call uncertain. This CDR3 is 13 amino acids long. V was cut by 4 bases and J by 5 bases, with 11 bases left in between. Germline V gene sequence: CDR1 SGHDN, CDR2 FVKESK. CDR3 bases: TGTGCCAGCAGCCCTAACCTCGGGGAGACCCAGTACTTC. This sequence encodes CASSPNLGETQYF.

This sequence joins TRBV6-6 and TRBJ1-5, with D uncertain. The CDR3 has 13 amino acids. The ends were cut back, 5 bases at V and 3 bases at J, with 8 bases in the middle. Per germline, CDR1 MNHNY and CDR2 SVGAGI (reference sequence). CDR3 in amino acids: CASSRRINQPQHF. The CDR3 DNA follows: TGTGCCAGCAGTCGCAGGATCAATCAGCCCCAGCATTTT.

This clone was detected once. The gene calls are TRBV9 and TRBJ2-1; D assignment may be TRBD1 or TRBD2 (5 bases each). This CDR3 has 17 residues. The V and J ends lost 0 bases and 9 bases respectively, with 22 bases between them. The germline gives CDR1 SGDLS, CDR2 YYNGEE. The CDR3 sequence is CASSVAGVGASQGEQFF. In nucleotides, the CDR3 is TGTGCCAGCAGCGTAGCTGGGGTCGGGGCGAGCCAGGGTGAGCAGTTCTTC. The full variable domain, in which reference TRBV9 and TRBJ2-1 provide the parts outside the CDR3, is DSGVTQTPKHLITATGQRVTLRCSPRSGDLSVYWYQQSLDQGLQFLIQYYNGEERAKGNILERFSAQQFPDLHSELNLSSLELGDSALYFCASSVAGVGASQGEQFFGPGTRLTVL.

This chain uses TRBV4-2 with TRBJ2-3, with D tentatively TRBD2 (6 bases). The CDR3 totals 14 residues. V was pared by 5 bases and J by 2 bases, with 11 bases between. Germline CDR1 is LGHNA and CDR2 is YNFKEQ. The CDR3 region is CASSSAGPTDTQYF. CDR3 DNA: TGTGCCAGCAGCTCGGCGGGGCCCACAGATACGCAGTATTTT.

This clone was found once. The rearrangement uses TRBV9 and TRBJ2-1; D is undetermined. The CDR3 is 15 residues long. From germline, CDR1 is SGDLS and CDR2 YYNGEE. Trimming stripped 4 bases from V and 0 bases from J, with 11 bases between. The CDR3 region has the DNA TGTGCCAGCAGCCTAGACGTGGGCTCCTACAATGAGCAGTTCTTC. Its protein is CASSLDVGSYNEQFF.

The J gene is TRBJ2-2, the V gene TRBV5-4, with D unresolved. V lost 4 bases, J lost 0 bases, and 10 bases lay in between. The CDR3 covers 15 residues. In germline, CDR1 is SGHNT, CDR2 YYREEE (reference sequence). This chain's CDR3 is CASSRVNANTGELFF. Here the CDR3 DNA reads TGTGCCAGCAGCCGGGTGAACGCGAACACCGGGGAGCTGTTTTTT.

The V gene is TRBV19, the J gene TRBJ2-1, with 10 bases that match TRBD2. The CDR3 totals 15 residues. V gave up 5 bases and J gave up 5 bases; unmatched junction bases: 6. Germline lookup yields CDR1 LNHDA and CDR2 SQIVND (reference sequence). CDR3 bases: TGTGCCAGTAGTTCCTTAGCGGGGGGACACAATGAGCAGTTCTTC. Translated, it gives CASSSLAGGHNEQFF. The full variable domain, completed using reference TRBV19 and TRBJ2-1, is DGGITQSPKYLFRKEGQNVTLSCEQNLNHDAMYWYRQDPGQGLRLIYYSQIVNDFQKGDIAEGYSVSREKKESFPLTVTSAQKNPTAFYLCASSSLAGGHNEQFFGPGTRLTVL.

The chain carries TRBV6-4 and TRBJ2-2; TRBD2 might be the D (6 bases). Germline-derived CDR1 and CDR2 are MRHNA and SNTAGT. The CDR3 has 16 amino acids. The germline V and J ends were trimmed by 1 base and 4 bases, with 13 bases remaining between them. DNA of the CDR3: TGTGCCAGCAGTGACTATGGGGGGAAAGGCACCGGGGAGCTGTTTTTT. Residues: CASSDYGGKGTGELFF.

The chain combines TRBV15 with TRBJ1-3; no clear D. Trimming stripped 0 bases from V and 3 bases from J, with 6 bases between. This CDR3 has 14 amino acids. Germline CDR1 is LNHNV and CDR2 is YYDKDF (reference sequence). The CDR3 nucleotides read TGTGCCACCAGCAGAGATCTTAGTGGAAACACCATATATTTT. Residues: CATSRDLSGNTIYF. Variable domain in full (rest from reference TRBV15 and TRBJ1-3): DAMVIQNPRYQVTQFGKPVTLSCSQTLNHNVMYWYQQKSSQAPKLLFHYYDKDFNNEADTPDNFQSRRPNTSFCFLDIRSPGLGDTAMYLCATSRDLSGNTIYFGEGSWLTVV.

The sample holds a few counts of this clone. V gene TRBV9 combines with J gene TRBJ1-2; 7 positions match TRBD1. The trim removed 4 bases at V and 7 bases at J, leaving 10 bases unmatched. The length of the CDR3 is 14 residues. Germline CDR1 and CDR2: SGDLS and YYNGEE. The CDR3 reads CASSPLEGAGGYTF. The CDR3, as DNA: TGTGCCAGCAGCCCCCTCGAGGGGGCGGGTGGCTACACCTTC.

CDR3 amino acids: CASSNRIQQGSGANVLTF. CDR3 coding DNA: TGCGCCAGCAGCAATAGAATCCAACAGGGCTCTGGGGCCAACGTCCTGACTTTC. The rearrangement links TRBV5-1 to TRBJ2-6; a weak D match, TRBD1 (6 bases). Trimming removed 4 bases from V and 0 bases from J, with 17 bases in between. This CDR3 contains 18 residues. Germline CDR1 and CDR2: SGHRS and YFSETQ.

The J gene is TRBJ1-5, the V gene TRBV27; 10 nucleotides align to TRBD1. CDR3 length: 15 amino acids. Germline V CDR1 and CDR2: MNHEY, SMNVEV (reference sequence). The V and J ends lost 5 bases and 6 bases, in that order; junction bases with no gene match: 7. DNA of the CDR3: TGTGCCAGCAGTCCCAGGTGGACAGGGGGTCAGCCCCAGCATTTT. It specifies CASSPRWTGGQPQHF.

The J gene is TRBJ1-5, the V gene TRBV7-2; D call uncertain. The CDR3 extends over 18 amino acids. V was shortened by 3 bases and J by 6 bases, with 24 bases between the two germline ends. The germline gives CDR1 SGHTA, CDR2 FQGNSA. The DNA of the CDR3 is TGTGCCAGCAGCTTTTACCCCTCGGCCCTGAGAGAAGGTCAGCCCCAGCATTTT. Protein product: CASSFYPSALREGQPQHF.

The V gene is TRBV6-2 or TRBV6-3, the J gene TRBJ2-7; TRBD1 matches 7 bases. Germline CDR1 is MNHEY and CDR2 is SVGEGT. CDR3 length: 14 residues. The V gene end was trimmed by 2 bases and the J gene end by 5 bases; junction bases not matched to a gene: 6. The CDR3 sequence is CASSYGGQQNEQYV. CDR3 in DNA: TGTGCCAGCAGTTACGGGGGACAGCAGAACGAGCAGTACGTC.

The genes are TRBV9 and TRBJ1-4; D remains unclear. V lost 3 bases, J lost 4 bases, and 10 bases lay in between. The germline CDR1 and CDR2 sequences are SGDLS and YYNGEE. The CDR3 covers 14 residues. CDR3 nucleotides: TGTGCCAGCAGCGGGGCGGAACTTAATGAAAAACTGTTTTTT. This sequence encodes CASSGAELNEKLFF.